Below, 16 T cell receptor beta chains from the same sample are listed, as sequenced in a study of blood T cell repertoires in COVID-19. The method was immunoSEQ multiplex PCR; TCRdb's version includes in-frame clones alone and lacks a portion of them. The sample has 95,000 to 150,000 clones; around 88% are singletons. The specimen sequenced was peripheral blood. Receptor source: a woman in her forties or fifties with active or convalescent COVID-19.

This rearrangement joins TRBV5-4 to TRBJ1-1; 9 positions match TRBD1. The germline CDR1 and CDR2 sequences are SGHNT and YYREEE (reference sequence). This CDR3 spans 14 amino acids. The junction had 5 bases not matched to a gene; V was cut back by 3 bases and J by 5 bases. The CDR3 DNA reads TGTGCCAGCAGCTCGGACAGGGGCAGGACTGAAGCTTTCTTT. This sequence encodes CASSSDRGRTEAFF.

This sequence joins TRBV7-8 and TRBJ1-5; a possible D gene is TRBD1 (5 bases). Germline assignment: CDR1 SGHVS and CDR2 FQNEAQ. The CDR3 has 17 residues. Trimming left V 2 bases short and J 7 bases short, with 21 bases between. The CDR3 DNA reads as TGTGCCAGCAGCTTAACCCCCTGGACACTTGAGTCGCAGCCCCAGCATTTT. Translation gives CASSLTPWTLESQPQHF.

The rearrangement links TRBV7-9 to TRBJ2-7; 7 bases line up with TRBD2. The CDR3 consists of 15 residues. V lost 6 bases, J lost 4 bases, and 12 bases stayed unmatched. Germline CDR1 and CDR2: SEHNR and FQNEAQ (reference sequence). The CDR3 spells CASSSTPAGDYEQYF. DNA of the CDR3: TGTGCCAGCAGTTCTACCCCGGCGGGAGATTACGAGCAGTACTTC.

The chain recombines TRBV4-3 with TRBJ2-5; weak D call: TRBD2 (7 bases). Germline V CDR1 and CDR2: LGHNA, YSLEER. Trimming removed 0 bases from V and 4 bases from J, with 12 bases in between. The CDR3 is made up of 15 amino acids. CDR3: CASSQEGGAGETQYF. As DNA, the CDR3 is TGCGCCAGCAGCCAAGAGGGGGGGGCCGGAGAGACCCAGTACTTC.

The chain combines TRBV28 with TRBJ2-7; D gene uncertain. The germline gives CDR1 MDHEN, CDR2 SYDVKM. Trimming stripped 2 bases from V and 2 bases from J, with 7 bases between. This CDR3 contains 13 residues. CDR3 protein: CASSLAVPYEQYF. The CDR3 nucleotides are TGTGCCAGCAGTTTAGCAGTTCCCTACGAGCAGTACTTC.

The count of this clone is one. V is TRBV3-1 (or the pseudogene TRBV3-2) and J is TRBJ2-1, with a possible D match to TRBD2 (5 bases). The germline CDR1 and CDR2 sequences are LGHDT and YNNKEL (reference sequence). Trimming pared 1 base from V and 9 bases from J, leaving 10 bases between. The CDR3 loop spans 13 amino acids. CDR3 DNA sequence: TGTGCCAGCAGCCAAGTGCGGGCTACTGAGCAGTTCTTC. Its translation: CASSQVRATEQFF.

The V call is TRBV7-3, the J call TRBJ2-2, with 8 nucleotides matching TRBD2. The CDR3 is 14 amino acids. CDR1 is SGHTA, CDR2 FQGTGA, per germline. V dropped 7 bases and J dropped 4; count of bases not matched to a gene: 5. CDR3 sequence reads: CASKAGAGTGELFF. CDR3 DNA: TGTGCCAGCAAAGCGGGAGCGGGCACCGGGGAGCTGTTTTTT.

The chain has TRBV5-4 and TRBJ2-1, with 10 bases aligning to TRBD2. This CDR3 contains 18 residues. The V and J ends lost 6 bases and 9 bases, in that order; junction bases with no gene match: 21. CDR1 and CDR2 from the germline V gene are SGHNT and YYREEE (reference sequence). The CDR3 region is CASNDVEGLSGRDSEQFF. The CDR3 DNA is TGTGCCAGCAACGATGTGGAGGGCTTGAGCGGGAGGGACAGTGAGCAGTTCTTC.

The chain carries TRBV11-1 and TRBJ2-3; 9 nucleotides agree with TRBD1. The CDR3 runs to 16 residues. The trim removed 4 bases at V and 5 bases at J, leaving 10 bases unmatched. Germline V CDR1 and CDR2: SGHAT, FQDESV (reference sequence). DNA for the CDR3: TGTGCCAGCAGCTGGTCCGGGACAGGGTCGGGAGATACGCAGTATTTT. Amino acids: CASSWSGTGSGDTQYF.

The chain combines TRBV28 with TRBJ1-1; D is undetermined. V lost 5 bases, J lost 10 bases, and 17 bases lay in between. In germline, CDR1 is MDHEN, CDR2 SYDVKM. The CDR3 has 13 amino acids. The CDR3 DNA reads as TGTGCCAGCAGTCTACCTTATTCCCGAGCAGCTTTCTTT. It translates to CASSLPYSRAAFF.

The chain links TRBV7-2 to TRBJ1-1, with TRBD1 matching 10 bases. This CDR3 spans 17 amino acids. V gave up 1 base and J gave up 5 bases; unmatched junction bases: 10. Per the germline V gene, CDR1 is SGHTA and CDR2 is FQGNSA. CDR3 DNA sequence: TGTGCCAGCAGCTTAGTGGGACAGGGGATTGTCTCTACTGAAGCTTTCTTT. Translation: CASSLVGQGIVSTEAFF.

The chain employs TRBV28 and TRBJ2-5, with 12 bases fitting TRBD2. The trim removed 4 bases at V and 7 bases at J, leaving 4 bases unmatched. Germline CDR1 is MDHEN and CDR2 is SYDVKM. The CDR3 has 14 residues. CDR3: CASSSTSGSGTQYF. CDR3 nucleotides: TGTGCCAGCAGTTCGACTAGCGGGAGTGGGACCCAGTACTTC.

This chain's CDR3 is CAISEGGARTEAFF. The CDR3, as DNA: TGTGCCATCAGTGAGGGGGGGGCTCGGACTGAAGCTTTCTTT. This rearrangement joins TRBV10-3 to TRBJ1-1; tentatively, D is TRBD1 (6 bases). Per germline, CDR1 ENHRY and CDR2 SYGVKD. This CDR3 region has 14 residues. V was clipped by 2 bases and J by 5 bases, with 12 bases between them.

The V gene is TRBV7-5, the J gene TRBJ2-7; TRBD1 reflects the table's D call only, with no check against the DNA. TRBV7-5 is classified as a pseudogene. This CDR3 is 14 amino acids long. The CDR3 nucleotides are TGTGCCAGAAGCTACCGGGACAGGGCCCACGAGCAGTACTTC. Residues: CARSYRDRAHEQYF.

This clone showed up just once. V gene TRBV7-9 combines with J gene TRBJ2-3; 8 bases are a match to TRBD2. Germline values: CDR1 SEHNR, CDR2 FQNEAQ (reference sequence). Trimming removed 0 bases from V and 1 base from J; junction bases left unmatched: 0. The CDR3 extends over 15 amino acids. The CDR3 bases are TGTGCCAGCAGCTTAGCTAGCGGGGGCACAGATACGCAGTATTTT. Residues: CASSLASGGTDTQYF.

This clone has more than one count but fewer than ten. CDR3 bases: TGTGCCAGCCTCCGGGACAGGAGTAATTCACCCCTCCACTTT. Protein product: CASLRDRSNSPLHF. V and J are TRBV18 and TRBJ1-6, with TRBD1 matching 8 bases. Trimming at V came to 8 bases and at J to 6 bases, leaving 6 bases not matched to a gene. From germline, CDR1 is KGHSH and CDR2 LQKENI. The CDR3 has 14 residues.